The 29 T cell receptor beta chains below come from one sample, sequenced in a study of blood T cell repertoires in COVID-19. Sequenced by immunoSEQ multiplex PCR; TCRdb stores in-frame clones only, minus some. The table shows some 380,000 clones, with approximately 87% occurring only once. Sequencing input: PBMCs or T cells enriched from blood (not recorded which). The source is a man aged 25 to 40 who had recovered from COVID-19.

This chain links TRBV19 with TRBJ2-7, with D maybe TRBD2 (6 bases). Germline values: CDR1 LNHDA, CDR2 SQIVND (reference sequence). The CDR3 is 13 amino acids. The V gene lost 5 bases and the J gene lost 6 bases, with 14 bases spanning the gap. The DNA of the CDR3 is TGTGCCAGTAGTTCGGGAGCCGCGGGCGAGCAGTACTTC. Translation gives CASSSGAAGEQYF.

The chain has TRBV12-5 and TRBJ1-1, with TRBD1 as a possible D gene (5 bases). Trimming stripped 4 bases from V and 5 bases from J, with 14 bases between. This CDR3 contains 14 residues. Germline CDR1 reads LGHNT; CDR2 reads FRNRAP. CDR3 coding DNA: TGTGCTAGTGGTTCCAGCCCCAGGGTAACTGAAGCTTTCTTT. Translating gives CASGSSPRVTEAFF. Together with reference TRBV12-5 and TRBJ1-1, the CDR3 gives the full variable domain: DARVTQTPRHKVTEMGQEVTMRCQPILGHNTVFWYRQTMMQGLELLAYFRNRAPLDDSGMPKDRFSAEMPDATLATLKIQPSEPRDSAVYFCASGSSPRVTEAFFGQGTRLTVV.

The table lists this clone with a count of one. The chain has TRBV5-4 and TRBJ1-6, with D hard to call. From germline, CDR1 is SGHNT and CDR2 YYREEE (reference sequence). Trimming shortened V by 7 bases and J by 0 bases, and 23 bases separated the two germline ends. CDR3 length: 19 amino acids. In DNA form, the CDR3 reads TGTGCCAGCGCACGGGGAGCGTCTCTCCCGAGCTCCTATAATTCACCCCTCCACTTT. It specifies CASARGASLPSSYNSPLHF.

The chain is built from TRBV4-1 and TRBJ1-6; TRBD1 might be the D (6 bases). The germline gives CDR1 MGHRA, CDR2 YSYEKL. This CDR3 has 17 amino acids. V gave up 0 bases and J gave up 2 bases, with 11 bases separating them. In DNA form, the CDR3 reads TGCGCCAGCAGCCAAGATCCTAGGGGGACCTATAATTCACCCCTCCACTTT. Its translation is CASSQDPRGTYNSPLHF.

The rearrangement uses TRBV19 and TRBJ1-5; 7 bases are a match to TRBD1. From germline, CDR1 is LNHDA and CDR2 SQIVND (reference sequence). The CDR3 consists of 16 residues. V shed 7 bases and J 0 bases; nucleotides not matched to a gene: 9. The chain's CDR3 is CASTPTGLLSNQPQHF. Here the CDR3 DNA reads TGTGCCAGTACTCCGACAGGGTTACTTAGCAATCAGCCCCAGCATTTT.

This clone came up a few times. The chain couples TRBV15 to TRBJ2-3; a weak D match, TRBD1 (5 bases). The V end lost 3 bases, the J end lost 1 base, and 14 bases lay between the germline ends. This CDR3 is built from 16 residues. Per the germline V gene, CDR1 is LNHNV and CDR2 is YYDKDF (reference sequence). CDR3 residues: CATSSESGSGTDTQYF. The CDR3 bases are TGTGCCACCAGCAGTGAGTCAGGGTCTGGCACAGATACGCAGTATTTT.

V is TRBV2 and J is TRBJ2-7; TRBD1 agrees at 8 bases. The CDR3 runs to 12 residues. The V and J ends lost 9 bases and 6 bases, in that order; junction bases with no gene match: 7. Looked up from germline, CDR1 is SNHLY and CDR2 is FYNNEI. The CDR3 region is CASGQGLSEQYF. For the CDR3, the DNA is TGTGCCAGTGGACAGGGACTCTCCGAGCAGTACTTC. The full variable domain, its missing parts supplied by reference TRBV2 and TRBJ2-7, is EPEVTQTPSHQVTQMGQEVILRCVPISNHLYFYWYRQILGQKVEFLVSFYNNEISEKSEIFDDQFSVERPDGSNFTLKIRSTKLEDSAMYFCASGQGLSEQYFGPGTRLTVT.

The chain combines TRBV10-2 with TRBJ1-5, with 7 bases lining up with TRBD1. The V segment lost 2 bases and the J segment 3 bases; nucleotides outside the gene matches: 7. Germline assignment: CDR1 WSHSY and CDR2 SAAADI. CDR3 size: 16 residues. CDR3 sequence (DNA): TGCGCCAGCAGTGAGGGTAGGGGGCTAGACAATCAGCCCCAGCATTTT. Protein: CASSEGRGLDNQPQHF.

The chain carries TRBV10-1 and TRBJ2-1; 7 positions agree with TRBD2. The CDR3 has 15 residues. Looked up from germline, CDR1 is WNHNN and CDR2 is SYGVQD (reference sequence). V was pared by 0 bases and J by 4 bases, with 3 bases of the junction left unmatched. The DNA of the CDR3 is TGCGCCAGCAGTGAGTCGAGCGGGGTATACAATGAGCAGTTCTTC. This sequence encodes CASSESSGVYNEQFF.

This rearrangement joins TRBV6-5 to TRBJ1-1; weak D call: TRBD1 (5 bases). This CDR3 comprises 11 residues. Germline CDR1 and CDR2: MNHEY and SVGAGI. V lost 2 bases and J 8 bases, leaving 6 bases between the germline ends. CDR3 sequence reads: CASSYNREAFF. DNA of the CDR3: TGTGCCAGCAGTTACAACAGGGAAGCTTTCTTT.

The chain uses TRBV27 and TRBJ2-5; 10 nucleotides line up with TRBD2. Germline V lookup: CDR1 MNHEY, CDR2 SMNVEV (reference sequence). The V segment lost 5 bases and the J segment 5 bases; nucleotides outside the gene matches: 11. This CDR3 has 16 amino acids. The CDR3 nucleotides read TGTGCCAGCAGTCGGGTTTCTAGCGGGGGTGGGGAGACCCAGTACTTC. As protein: CASSRVSSGGGETQYF.

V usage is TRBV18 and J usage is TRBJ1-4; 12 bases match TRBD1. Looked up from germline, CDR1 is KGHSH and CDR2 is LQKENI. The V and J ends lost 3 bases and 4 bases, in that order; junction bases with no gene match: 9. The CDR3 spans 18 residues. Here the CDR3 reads CASSPITGTGGLNEKLFF. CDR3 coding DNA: TGTGCCAGCTCACCTATAACCGGGACAGGGGGCCTTAATGAAAAACTGTTTTTT.

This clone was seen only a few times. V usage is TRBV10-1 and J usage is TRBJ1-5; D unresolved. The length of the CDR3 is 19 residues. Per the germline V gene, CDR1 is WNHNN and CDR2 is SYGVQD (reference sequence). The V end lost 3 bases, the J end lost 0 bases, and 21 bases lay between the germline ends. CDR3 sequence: CASSERLSGFVYSNQPQHF. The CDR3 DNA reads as TGCGCCAGCAGTGAACGACTTTCGGGGTTCGTTTATAGCAATCAGCCCCAGCATTTT.

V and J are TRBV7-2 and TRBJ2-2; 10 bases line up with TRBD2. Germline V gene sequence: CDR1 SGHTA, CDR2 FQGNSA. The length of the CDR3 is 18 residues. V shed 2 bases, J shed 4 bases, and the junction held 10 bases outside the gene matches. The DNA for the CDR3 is TGTGCCAGCAGCTTACGGTGGCTAGCGGGGGCCAGCACCGGGGAGCTGTTTTTT. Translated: CASSLRWLAGASTGELFF.

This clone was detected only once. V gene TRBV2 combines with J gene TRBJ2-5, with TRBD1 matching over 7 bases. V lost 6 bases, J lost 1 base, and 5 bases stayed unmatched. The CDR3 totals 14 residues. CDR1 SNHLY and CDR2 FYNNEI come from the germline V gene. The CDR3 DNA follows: TGTGCCAGCAGGGCTACAGGGGCCCAAGAGACCCAGTACTTC. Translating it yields CASRATGAQETQYF.

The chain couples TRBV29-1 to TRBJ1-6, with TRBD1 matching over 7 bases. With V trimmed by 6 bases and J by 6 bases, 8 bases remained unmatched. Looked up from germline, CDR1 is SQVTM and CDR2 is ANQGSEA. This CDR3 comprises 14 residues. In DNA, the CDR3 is TGCAGCGTAATGACAGGGAGTGTTAATTCACCCCTCCACTTT. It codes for CSVMTGSVNSPLHF.

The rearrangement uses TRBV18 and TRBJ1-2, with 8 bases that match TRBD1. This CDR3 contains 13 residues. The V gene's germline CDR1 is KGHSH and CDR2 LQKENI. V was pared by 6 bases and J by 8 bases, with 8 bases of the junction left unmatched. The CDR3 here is CASSLDREVGYTF. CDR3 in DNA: TGTGCCAGCTCGCTGGACAGGGAGGTGGGCTACACCTTC.

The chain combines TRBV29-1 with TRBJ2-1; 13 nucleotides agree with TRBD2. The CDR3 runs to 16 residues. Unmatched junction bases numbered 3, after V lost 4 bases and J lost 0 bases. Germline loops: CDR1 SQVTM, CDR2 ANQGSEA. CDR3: CSVVLAGGRSYNEQFF. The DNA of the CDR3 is TGCAGCGTTGTACTAGCGGGGGGGCGCTCCTACAATGAGCAGTTCTTC.

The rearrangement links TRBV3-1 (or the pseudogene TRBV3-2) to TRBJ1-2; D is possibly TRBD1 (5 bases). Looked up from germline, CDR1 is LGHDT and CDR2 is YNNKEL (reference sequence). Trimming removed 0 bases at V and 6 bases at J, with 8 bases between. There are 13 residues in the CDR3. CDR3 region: CASSQDRGNGYTF. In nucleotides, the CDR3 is TGTGCCAGCAGCCAAGATCGGGGGAATGGCTACACCTTC.

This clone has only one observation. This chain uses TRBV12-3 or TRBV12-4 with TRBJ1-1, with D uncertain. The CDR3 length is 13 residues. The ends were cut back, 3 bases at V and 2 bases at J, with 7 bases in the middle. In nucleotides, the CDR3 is TGTGCCAGCAGTTTTTCGCGTAACACTGAAGCTTTCTTT. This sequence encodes CASSFSRNTEAFF.

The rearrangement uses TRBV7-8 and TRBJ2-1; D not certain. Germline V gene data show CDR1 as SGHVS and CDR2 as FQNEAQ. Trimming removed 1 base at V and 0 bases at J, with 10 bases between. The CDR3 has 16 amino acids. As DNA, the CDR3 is TGTGCCAGCAGCTTAGAACCGAGTAGCTCCTACAATGAGCAGTTCTTC. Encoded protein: CASSLEPSSSYNEQFF.

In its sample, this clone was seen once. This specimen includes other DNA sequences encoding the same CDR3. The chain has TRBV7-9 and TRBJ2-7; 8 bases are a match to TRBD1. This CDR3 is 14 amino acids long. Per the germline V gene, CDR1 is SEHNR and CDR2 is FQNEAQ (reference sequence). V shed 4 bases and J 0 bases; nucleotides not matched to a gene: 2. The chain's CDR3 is CASSSGTGSYEQYF. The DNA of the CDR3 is TGTGCCAGCAGCTCGGGGACAGGCTCCTACGAGCAGTACTTC.

The CDR3 DNA sequence: TGTGCCAGTATAGGGGGAAGCTCTGGGGCCAACGTCCTGACTTTC. This sequence encodes CASIGGSSGANVLTF. The genes are TRBV19 and TRBJ2-6; tentatively, D is TRBD1 (6 bases). This CDR3 is 15 amino acids long. Trimming stripped 7 bases from V and 0 bases from J, with 10 bases between. Germline lookup yields CDR1 LNHDA and CDR2 SQIVND (reference sequence).

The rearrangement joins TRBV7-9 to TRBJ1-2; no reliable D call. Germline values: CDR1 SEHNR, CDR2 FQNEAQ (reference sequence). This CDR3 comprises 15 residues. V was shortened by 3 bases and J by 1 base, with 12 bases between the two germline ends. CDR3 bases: TGTGCCAGCAGCTTTGAACAGAGAAATAACTATGGCTACACCTTC. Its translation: CASSFEQRNNYGYTF.

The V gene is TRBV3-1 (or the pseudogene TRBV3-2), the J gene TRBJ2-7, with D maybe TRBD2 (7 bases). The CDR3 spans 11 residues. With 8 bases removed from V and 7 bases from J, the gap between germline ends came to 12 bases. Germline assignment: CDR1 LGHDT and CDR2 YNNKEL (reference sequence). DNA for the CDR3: TGTGCCAGCGCGGGGGCGGGAGAGCAGTACTTC. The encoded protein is CASAGAGEQYF.

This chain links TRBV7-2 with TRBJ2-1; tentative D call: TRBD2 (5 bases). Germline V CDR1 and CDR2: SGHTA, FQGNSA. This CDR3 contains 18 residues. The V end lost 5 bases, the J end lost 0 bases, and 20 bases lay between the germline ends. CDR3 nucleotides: TGTGCCAGCAGCCCAGGATGGCAGAGGGAATACTCCTACAATGAGCAGTTCTTC. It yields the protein CASSPGWQREYSYNEQFF. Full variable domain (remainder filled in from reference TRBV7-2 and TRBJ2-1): GAGVSQSPSNKVTEKGKDVELRCDPISGHTALYWYRQSLGQGLEFLIYFQGNSAPDKSGLPSDRFSAERTGGSVSTLTIQRTQQEDSAVYLCASSPGWQREYSYNEQFFGPGTRLTVL.

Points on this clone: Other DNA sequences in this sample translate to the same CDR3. For the CDR3, the DNA is TGTGCCAGCAGTTATGCCGGAGTTGAAGCTTTCTTT. Protein: CASSYAGVEAFF. V is TRBV6-2 or TRBV6-3 and J is TRBJ1-1; no definite D call. The CDR3 has 12 residues. The V end lost 3 bases, the J end lost 7 bases, and 9 bases lay between the germline ends. The V gene's germline CDR1 is MNHEY and CDR2 SVGEGT.

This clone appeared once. This chain's CDR3 is CAISGRVGTEAFF. CDR3 coding DNA: TGTGCCATCAGTGGACGGGTTGGCACTGAAGCTTTCTTT. The J gene is TRBJ1-1, the V gene TRBV10-3; D gene uncertain. V was pared by 4 bases and J by 4 bases, with 10 bases between. The CDR3 runs 13 residues. Germline V gives CDR1 ENHRY, CDR2 SYGVKD.

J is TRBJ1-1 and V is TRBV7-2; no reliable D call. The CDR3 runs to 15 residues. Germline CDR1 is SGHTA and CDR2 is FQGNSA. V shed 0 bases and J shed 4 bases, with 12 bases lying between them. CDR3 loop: CASSLAPIESTEAFF. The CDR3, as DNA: TGTGCCAGCAGCTTAGCCCCGATAGAGAGCACTGAAGCTTTCTTT.